These 11 T cell receptor beta chains came from one sample sequenced in a study of beta chain features in type 1 diabetes. Study-level results: Researchers report that Type 1 diabetes patients had moderately but significantly shorter TCRB CDR3s across all four CD4+ subsets.

Their target antigens are unknown. TCRB transcripts that were expressed got sequenced, as all of the isolated RNA had been reverse transcribed. Only in-frame clones appear in the TCRdb table, and some are missing; sequencing was by immunoSEQ multiplex PCR. This sample has roughly 730,000 clones, with over 10% found just once. The material sequenced was naive CD4+ T cells from blood. The receptors were gathered from a man aged 18-30 years with type 1 diabetes.

V gene TRBV13 combines with J gene TRBJ1-6; possible D gene TRBD1, 5 bases. Germline V gene data show CDR1 as PRHDT and CDR2 as FYEKMQ (reference sequence). Trimming stripped 5 bases from V and 7 bases from J, with 18 bases between. The CDR3 contains 16 residues. CDR3 in DNA: TGTGCCAGCAGCCCCCTTTCGGGTCAGGGAAATTCACCCCTCCACTTT. It translates to CASSPLSGQGNSPLHF.

On this clone itself: Other DNA sequences in the sample encode the same CDR3. The J gene is TRBJ1-5, the V gene TRBV5-6; a weak D match, TRBD1 (5 bases). The ends were cut back, 0 bases at V and 5 bases at J, with 9 bases in the middle. Germline CDR1 and CDR2: SGHDT and YYEEEE. The CDR3 runs 14 residues. CDR3 coding DNA: TGTGCCAGCAGCTTGGGACAGAGAGATCAGCCCCAGCATTTT. This codes for CASSLGQRDQPQHF.

The chain has TRBV30 and TRBJ1-5, with D maybe TRBD1 (6 bases). Trimming left V 0 bases short and J 4 bases short, with 16 bases between. Looked up from germline, CDR1 is GTSNPN and CDR2 is SVGIG (reference sequence). This CDR3 is built from 16 residues. Written as DNA, the CDR3 is TGTGCCTGGAGTGTGGGACCGGGGGCAGAGAATCAGCCCCAGCATTTT. Translating gives CAWSVGPGAENQPQHF.

Only a few counts were recorded for this clone. The V call is TRBV19, the J call TRBJ1-1; 8 nucleotides align to TRBD1. Germline lookup yields CDR1 LNHDA and CDR2 SQIVND (reference sequence). V shed 5 bases and J 3 bases; nucleotides not matched to a gene: 14. The CDR3 spans 17 residues. This CDR3 reads CASSPSELGQVYTEAFF. CDR3 nucleotides: TGTGCCAGTAGTCCGAGCGAACTGGGACAGGTCTACACTGAAGCTTTCTTT.

The rearrangement joins TRBV2 to TRBJ2-3; no firm D call. The V end was cut by 4 bases, the J end by 6 bases, with 17 bases between. Germline CDR1 is SNHLY and CDR2 is FYNNEI. CDR3 length: 15 amino acids. DNA for the CDR3: TGTGCCAGCAGTGTTTACACGGTTAATTCCGATACGCAGTATTTT. This gives the protein CASSVYTVNSDTQYF.

This chain links TRBV2 with TRBJ1-2; weak D call: TRBD1 (5 bases). This CDR3 contains 15 residues. CDR1 SNHLY and CDR2 FYNNEI come from the germline V gene. The V end lost 7 bases, the J end lost 6 bases, and 21 bases lay between the germline ends. The CDR3, as DNA: TGTGCCAGCATGCGGGGGACGATGGAGGGCCATGGCTACACCTTC. Its protein is CASMRGTMEGHGYTF.

The chain couples TRBV6-6 to TRBJ2-3; 8 nucleotides line up with TRBD1. The CDR3 loop spans 15 amino acids. V gave up 9 bases and J gave up 1 base; unmatched junction bases: 9. Germline assignment: CDR1 MNHNY and CDR2 SVGAGI (reference sequence). CDR3 sequence: CASGIRGQGTDTQYF. In DNA, the CDR3 is TGTGCCAGTGGGATACGGGGACAGGGCACAGATACGCAGTATTTT.

V is TRBV5-4 and J is TRBJ2-1, with D possibly matching TRBD1 (6 bases). The germline V and J ends were trimmed by 3 bases and 5 bases, with 15 bases remaining between them. CDR1 and CDR2 from the germline V gene are SGHNT and YYREEE (reference sequence). The CDR3 has 15 amino acids. As DNA, the CDR3 is TGTGCCAGCAGCTCCAACAGGGATCTGAACAATGAGCAGTTCTTC. It codes for CASSSNRDLNNEQFF.

The chain uses TRBV7-2 and TRBJ1-3; D perhaps matches TRBD1 (6 bases). The CDR3 extends over 16 amino acids. In germline, CDR1 is SGHTA, CDR2 FQGNSA. Trimming removed 2 bases at V and 0 bases at J, with 11 bases between. The CDR3, as DNA: TGTGCCAGCAGCTTACAGACAGGCCACTCTGGAAACACCATATATTTT. Translated, it gives CASSLQTGHSGNTIYF.

This clone was picked up a small number of times. V gene TRBV20-1 combines with J gene TRBJ1-2; D is unclear. CDR3 length equals 11 residues. The ends were cut back, 1 base at V and 4 bases at J, with 4 bases in the middle. CDR1 is DFQATT and CDR2 is SNEGSKA in the germline V gene (reference sequence). CDR3 region: CSARGSYGYTF. The CDR3, as DNA: TGCAGTGCTAGAGGGAGCTATGGCTACACCTTC.

This rearrangement joins TRBV6-6 to TRBJ1-1; D gene ambiguous. CDR1 is MNHNY and CDR2 is SVGAGI in the germline V gene (reference sequence). The ends were cut back, 2 bases at V and 3 bases at J, with 7 bases in the middle. CDR3 length: 13 amino acids. The CDR3 spells CASSYGRDTEAFF. CDR3 bases: TGTGCCAGCAGTTACGGGAGGGACACTGAAGCTTTCTTT.